Reported below is one T cell receptor beta chain. Deletions cut 1 base from V and 0 bases from J, with 10 bases between. Germline assignment: CDR1 LGHDT and CDR2 YNNKEL (reference sequence). This CDR3 contains 15 residues. The data are from a study of blood T cell repertoires in COVID-19. The wider study: Some COVID-19 samples were acute and others convalescent; all came from the United States, Italy and Spain. The cDNA or gDNA used as material had been derived from T cells, B-cell-depleted T cells, or PBMCs.

Authors' analysis steps: The assay estimated nucleated cells by amplifying reference gene primers. Sequenced by immunoSEQ multiplex PCR; TCRdb stores in-frame clones only, minus some. Clonal size and the V and J genes are those of that table, whereas D and trimming came from the DNA. This table holds 90,000 to 110,000 clones, about 85% found once. This TCR was recovered from a man in his fifties with acute or convalescent COVID-19. The chain joins TRBV3-1 (or the pseudogene TRBV3-2) to TRBJ2-7; no firm D call. The sequencing input was peripheral blood. The CDR3 is CASSQGLLSSYEQYF. DNA for the CDR3: TGTGCCAGCAGCCAAGGCCTCCTGAGCTCCTACGAGCAGTACTTC.